A single sample is the source of the 27 T cell receptor beta chains below, sequenced in a study of blood T cell repertoires in COVID-19. Some clones are missing from TCRdb's copy, which holds only in-frame ones; the method was immunoSEQ multiplex PCR. The table shows a few hundred thousand clones, with approximately 81% occurring only once. Sequenced sample: peripheral blood. These receptor sequences come from a woman aged 18 to 35 with acute or convalescent COVID-19.

The J gene is TRBJ1-4, the V gene TRBV5-6; no clear D gene. The V end was cut by 5 bases, the J end by 8 bases, with 13 bases between. The germline V gene has CDR1 SGHDT and CDR2 YYEEEE. The CDR3 extends over 13 amino acids. The CDR3, as DNA: TGTGCCAGCAGACTGGCTACGGGGGAAAAACTGTTTTTT. Its translation: CASRLATGEKLFF.

The chain recombines TRBV5-6 with TRBJ1-3; tentative D call: TRBD1 (5 bases). Germline assignment: CDR1 SGHDT and CDR2 YYEEEE. Between the trimmed V and J ends, which lost 4 bases and 4 bases, there was a span of 21 bases. This CDR3 spans 17 amino acids. The CDR3 region is CASSQSVRGWKGNTIYF. CDR3 nucleotides: TGTGCCAGCAGCCAGTCCGTCCGGGGGTGGAAAGGAAACACCATATATTTT.

The chain recombines TRBV13 with TRBJ2-5; 13 bases map to TRBD2. Trimming took 3 bases from V and 2 from J; bases not matched to a gene: 3. Germline assignment: CDR1 PRHDT and CDR2 FYEKMQ (reference sequence). This CDR3 spans 16 amino acids. CDR3 bases: TGTGCCAGCAGCTTGGGACTAGCGGGGACGCAAGAGACCCAGTACTTC. This translates into CASSLGLAGTQETQYF.

The V and J genes are TRBV6-5 and TRBJ1-5; weak D call: TRBD1 (6 bases). Trimming shortened V by 8 bases and J by 7 bases, and 15 bases separated the two germline ends. The length of the CDR3 is 13 residues. Germline CDR1 is MNHEY and CDR2 is SVGAGI. CDR3 residues: CASADGGTQPQHF. The CDR3 DNA reads as TGTGCCAGCGCCGACGGGGGGACACAGCCCCAGCATTTT.

The rearrangement joins TRBV28 to TRBJ2-3; the match to TRBD1 covers 9 bases. The trim removed 5 bases at V and 3 bases at J, leaving 6 bases unmatched. Germline V CDR1 and CDR2: MDHEN, SYDVKM. This CDR3 comprises 15 residues. The CDR3 region has the DNA TGTGCCAGCAGTGGGGACAGGGAGGAGACAGATACGCAGTATTTT. This codes for CASSGDREETDTQYF.

The V gene is TRBV2, the J gene TRBJ1-4, with D unresolved. The germline CDR1 and CDR2 sequences are SNHLY and FYNNEI. The CDR3 has 16 amino acids. Between the trimmed V and J ends, which lost 8 bases and 0 bases, there was a span of 16 bases. CDR3 sequence reads: CASSTPFHATNEKLFF. The CDR3 region has the DNA TGTGCCAGCTCAACTCCCTTTCATGCAACTAATGAAAAACTGTTTTTT.

A single count supports this clone. The CDR3 coding sequence is TGTGCCAGCTCACCACCAATAAAACAGGTCTACGAGCAGTACTTC. Translating it yields CASSPPIKQVYEQYF. This chain uses TRBV18 with TRBJ2-7, with D perhaps matching TRBD1 (5 bases). The CDR3 loop spans 15 amino acids. Trimming took 0 bases from V and 3 from J, leaving 12 bases between them. CDR1 KGHSH and CDR2 LQKENI come from the germline V gene.

The chain recombines TRBV10-1 with TRBJ1-6, with unresolved D. In germline, CDR1 is WNHNN, CDR2 SYGVQD (reference sequence). This CDR3 has 15 residues. Deletions cut 5 bases from V and 8 bases from J, with 16 bases between. The CDR3, as DNA: TGCGCCAGCAGTCCGACCCTCGCGAGGGATTCACCCCTCCACTTT. This translates into CASSPTLARDSPLHF.

This chain uses TRBV6-1 with TRBJ2-7; 9 nucleotides match TRBD1. Germline CDR1 MNHNS, CDR2 SASEGT. Trimming took 1 base from V and 3 from J; bases not matched to a gene: 4. The CDR3 runs 15 residues. The CDR3 spells CASSEGTGADYEQYF. CDR3 bases: TGTGCCAGCAGTGAAGGGACAGGGGCGGACTACGAGCAGTACTTC.

This clone was counted only a few times. The chain is built from TRBV7-2 and TRBJ2-5, with D possibly matching TRBD2 (6 bases). With 5 bases removed from V and 2 bases from J, the gap between germline ends came to 15 bases. Looked up from germline, CDR1 is SGHTA and CDR2 is FQGNSA. This CDR3 spans 15 amino acids. The CDR3 sequence: CASSPGGAGQETQYF. In nucleotides, the CDR3 is TGTGCCAGCAGCCCAGGCGGGGCAGGTCAAGAGACCCAGTACTTC.

The J gene is TRBJ2-3, the V gene TRBV10-1, with a possible D match to TRBD2 (6 bases). In germline, CDR1 is WNHNN, CDR2 SYGVQD (reference sequence). The V end was cut by 4 bases, the J end by 1 base, with 12 bases between. The length of the CDR3 is 15 residues. CDR3 nucleotide sequence: TGCGCCAGCAGTGTGGAGGGCCGGGGCACAGATACGCAGTATTTT. Translated: CASSVEGRGTDTQYF.

This chain connects TRBV5-1 to TRBJ2-1, with 7 nucleotides matching TRBD2. This CDR3 has 15 amino acids. Germline V gives CDR1 SGHRS, CDR2 YFSETQ. The trim removed 1 base at V and 5 bases at J, leaving 6 bases unmatched. CDR3 amino acids: CASSLLGGVNNEQFF. Written as DNA, the CDR3 is TGCGCCAGCAGCTTGTTGGGAGGGGTAAACAATGAGCAGTTCTTC.

This clone was seen only once. The rearrangement joins TRBV30 to TRBJ1-5; D is possibly TRBD1 (6 bases). The V end lost 2 bases, the J end lost 3 bases, and 11 bases lay between the germline ends. The V gene's germline CDR1 is GTSNPN and CDR2 SVGIG (reference sequence). This CDR3 is built from 14 residues. Here the CDR3 DNA reads TGTGCCTGGAGTCTACAGGGAATCAATCAGCCCCAGCATTTT. Translated, it gives CAWSLQGINQPQHF.

The chain combines TRBV13 with TRBJ2-2, with TRBD2 matching 8 bases. V lost 2 bases and J lost 3; bases outside the gene matches: 5. Germline loops: CDR1 PRHDT, CDR2 FYEKMQ (reference sequence). The length of the CDR3 is 16 residues. The CDR3 loop is CASSLRLAGYTGELFF. CDR3 nucleotides: TGTGCCAGCAGCTTAAGGCTAGCGGGTTACACCGGGGAGCTGTTTTTT.

This clone was picked up one time. The chain carries TRBV3-1 (or the pseudogene TRBV3-2) and TRBJ2-7, with 11 bases matching TRBD2. Germline V gives CDR1 LGHDT, CDR2 YNNKEL (reference sequence). This CDR3 comprises 15 residues. The trim removed 1 base at V and 4 bases at J, leaving 3 bases unmatched. CDR3 amino acids: CASSQVGTSGYEQYF. CDR3 in DNA: TGTGCCAGCAGCCAAGTAGGGACTAGCGGTTACGAGCAGTACTTC.

The chain employs TRBV4-1 and TRBJ2-7; a weak D match, TRBD1 (5 bases). This CDR3 comprises 15 residues. Trimming removed 1 base from V and 6 bases from J, with 16 bases in between. Per the germline V gene, CDR1 is MGHRA and CDR2 is YSYEKL. The CDR3 reads CASSQAQGPLSEQYF. CDR3 in DNA: TGCGCCAGCAGCCAAGCGCAGGGCCCGCTCTCCGAGCAGTACTTC.

This chain uses TRBV27 with TRBJ2-4, with 7 bases lining up with TRBD2. Per the germline V gene, CDR1 is MNHEY and CDR2 is SMNVEV (reference sequence). There are 18 residues in the CDR3. With 3 bases clipped from V and 5 bases from J, the junction kept 16 bases outside the gene matches. Written as DNA, the CDR3 is TGTGCCAGCAGTTTCCCAGCCATGACCGGACTAGTAGAAAACATTCAGTACTTC. Amino acids: CASSFPAMTGLVENIQYF.

The rearrangement joins TRBV5-6 to TRBJ1-1; D unclear. The CDR3 has 15 amino acids. Germline values: CDR1 SGHDT, CDR2 YYEEEE. V lost 4 bases, J lost 5 bases, and 18 bases lay in between. As DNA, the CDR3 is TGTGCCAGCAGCGCGGCAGTTGAAGGAGGGACTGAAGCTTTCTTT. Its protein product is CASSAAVEGGTEAFF.

This clone was found once. The chain has TRBV14 and TRBJ2-6; TRBD1 agrees at 7 bases. Germline-derived CDR1 and CDR2 are SGHDN and FVKESK. J lost 4 bases, V lost 4 bases, and 7 bases had no gene match. CDR3 length: 16 amino acids. The CDR3 sequence is CASSRKTGAGANVLTF. The CDR3, as DNA: TGTGCCAGCAGCCGAAAAACAGGGGCCGGGGCCAACGTCCTGACTTTC.

The genes are TRBV14 and TRBJ2-5, with D tentatively TRBD1 (6 bases). V lost 3 bases to trimming and J lost 4 bases, with 15 bases between them. CDR1 is SGHDN, CDR2 FVKESK, per germline. The CDR3 length is 15 residues. DNA for the CDR3: TGTGCCAGCAGCCATATCCGGGACAAGGGAGAGACCCAGTACTTC. Encoded protein: CASSHIRDKGETQYF.

This clone showed up just a few times. V is TRBV9 and J is TRBJ2-2; possibly TRBD1 for D (5 bases). Germline V CDR1 and CDR2: SGDLS, YYNGEE. The CDR3 is 14 amino acids. V lost 0 bases and J lost 6, with 9 bases in between. CDR3 residues: CASSVDLGPGELFF. CDR3 in DNA: TGTGCCAGCAGCGTAGACCTGGGGCCCGGGGAGCTGTTTTTT. Using reference TRBV9 and TRBJ2-2 for the parts outside the CDR3, the full variable domain is DSGVTQTPKHLITATGQRVTLRCSPRSGDLSVYWYQQSLDQGLQFLIQYYNGEERAKGNILERFSAQQFPDLHSELNLSSLELGDSALYFCASSVDLGPGELFFGEGSRLTVL.

This chain joins TRBV30 and TRBJ1-4; 9 bases align to TRBD1. This CDR3 comprises 15 residues. J lost 8 bases, V lost 0 bases, and 7 bases had no gene match. Germline CDR1 is GTSNPN and CDR2 is SVGIG (reference sequence). The CDR3 region has the DNA TGTGCCTGGAGTGTAGGGGGACAGGGAGGGGAAAAACTGTTTTTT. Amino acid sequence: CAWSVGGQGGEKLFF.

The chain employs TRBV30 and TRBJ1-1, with D possibly TRBD1 on 6 matching bases. Trimming removed 4 bases at V and 8 bases at J, with 14 bases between. Per the germline V gene, CDR1 is GTSNPN and CDR2 is SVGIG (reference sequence). The CDR3 spans 12 residues. CDR3 protein: CAWNLGGGEAFF. The CDR3 DNA follows: TGTGCCTGGAATTTGGGGGGGGGCGAAGCTTTCTTT.

The chain employs TRBV30 and TRBJ2-2; no reliable D call. Germline V CDR1 and CDR2: GTSNPN, SVGIG (reference sequence). The CDR3 sequence is 12 residues long. V was trimmed by 2 bases and J by 5 bases, leaving 6 bases between them. CDR3 bases: TGTGCCTGGAGTAGTCGGACCGGGGAGCTGTTTTTT. Its translation: CAWSSRTGELFF.

For the CDR3, the DNA is TGCGCCAGCAGCTTAGGGGAGACAGGGGTTCGGGAAAAACTGTTTTTT. Its protein is CASSLGETGVREKLFF. The chain carries TRBV5-1 and TRBJ1-4; 8 bases are a match to TRBD1. The V gene end was trimmed by 2 bases and the J gene end by 8 bases; junction bases not matched to a gene: 11. Germline CDR1 and CDR2: SGHRS and YFSETQ. The CDR3 contains 16 residues. The whole variable domain, filled in from reference TRBV5-1 and TRBJ1-4, reads KAGVTQTPRYLIKTRGQQVTLSCSPISGHRSVSWYQQTPGQGLQFLFEYFSETQRNKGNFPGRFSGRQFSNSRSEMNVSTLELGDSALYLCASSLGETGVREKLFFGSGTQLSVL.

The rearrangement uses TRBV3-1 (or the pseudogene TRBV3-2) and TRBJ2-1; 7 bases are shared with TRBD2. Trimming removed 4 bases from V and 8 bases from J; junction bases left unmatched: 5. CDR1 LGHDT and CDR2 YNNKEL come from the germline V gene (reference sequence). The CDR3 runs to 13 residues. The CDR3 reads CASSRLGGHEQFF. The CDR3, as DNA: TGTGCCAGCAGCCGCCTGGGAGGGCATGAGCAGTTCTTC.

V is TRBV6-2 or TRBV6-3 and J is TRBJ2-7; D uncertain. The CDR3 is 15 residues long. Germline V gives CDR1 MNHEY, CDR2 SVGEGT. V was trimmed by 0 bases and J by 5 bases, leaving 14 bases between them. The CDR3 region is CASSYSTGGFDEQYF. The CDR3 region has the DNA TGTGCCAGCAGTTACTCGACGGGTGGCTTCGACGAGCAGTACTTC.